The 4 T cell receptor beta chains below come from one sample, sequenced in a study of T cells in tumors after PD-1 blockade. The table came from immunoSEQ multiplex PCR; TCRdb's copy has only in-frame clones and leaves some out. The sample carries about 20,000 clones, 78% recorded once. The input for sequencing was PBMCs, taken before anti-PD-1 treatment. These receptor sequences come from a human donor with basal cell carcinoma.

The CDR3 is CASSQLRGGQETQYF. CDR3 DNA sequence: TGTGCCAGCAGCCAACTAAGGGGCGGCCAAGAGACCCAGTACTTC. The chain couples TRBV3-1 (or the pseudogene TRBV3-2) to TRBJ2-5; possible D gene TRBD1, 5 bases. V shed 2 bases and J shed 1 base, with 11 bases lying between them. The CDR3 runs to 15 residues. Germline V gives CDR1 LGHDT, CDR2 YNNKEL (reference sequence).

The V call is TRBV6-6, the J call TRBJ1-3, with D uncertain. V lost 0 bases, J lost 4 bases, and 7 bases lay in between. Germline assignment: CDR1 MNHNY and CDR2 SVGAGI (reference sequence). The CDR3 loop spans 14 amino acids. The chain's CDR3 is CASSYSVSGNTIYF. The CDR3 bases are TGTGCCAGCAGTTACTCGGTTTCCGGAAACACCATATATTTT.

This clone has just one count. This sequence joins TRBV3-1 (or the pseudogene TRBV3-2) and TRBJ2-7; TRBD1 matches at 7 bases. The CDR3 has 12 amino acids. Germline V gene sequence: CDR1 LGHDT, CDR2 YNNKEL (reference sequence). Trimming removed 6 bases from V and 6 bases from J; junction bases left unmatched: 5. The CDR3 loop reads CASRSPGGEQYF. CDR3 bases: TGTGCCAGCAGATCTCCAGGGGGCGAGCAGTACTTC.

The CDR3 nucleotides read TGTGCCATCACCCAACGTGGGGGAGCTAGCACAGATACGCAGTATTTT. Its protein product is CAITQRGGASTDTQYF. This chain uses TRBV10-3 with TRBJ2-3; the D gene could be TRBD1 or TRBD2 (5 bases each). CDR1 is ENHRY and CDR2 is SYGVKD in the germline V gene. Deletions cut 7 bases from V and 0 bases from J, with 17 bases between. This CDR3 is built from 16 residues.